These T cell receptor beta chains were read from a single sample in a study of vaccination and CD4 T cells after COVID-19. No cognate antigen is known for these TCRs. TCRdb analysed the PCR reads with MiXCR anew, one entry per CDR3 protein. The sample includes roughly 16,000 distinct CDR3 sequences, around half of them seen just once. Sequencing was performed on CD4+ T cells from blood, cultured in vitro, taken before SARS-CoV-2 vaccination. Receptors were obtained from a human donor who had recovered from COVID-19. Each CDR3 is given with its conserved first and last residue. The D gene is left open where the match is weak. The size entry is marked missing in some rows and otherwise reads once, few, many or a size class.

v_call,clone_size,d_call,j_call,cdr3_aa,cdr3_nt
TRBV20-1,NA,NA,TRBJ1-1,CSATSSTEAFF,TGCAGTGCTACCTCCAGCACTGAAGCTTTCTTT
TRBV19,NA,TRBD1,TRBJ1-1,CATGKMTGMNTEAFF,TGTGCCACCGGGAAGATGACAGGGATGAACACTGAAGCTTTCTTT
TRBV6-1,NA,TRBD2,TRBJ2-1,CASCLVAGGPSVSYNEQFF,TGTGCCAGCTGCTTGGTAGCGGGAGGGCCCAGCGTCTCCTACAATGAGCAGTTCTTC
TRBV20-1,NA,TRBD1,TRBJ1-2,CSARDADRVYGYTF,TGCAGTGCTAGAGACGCGGACAGGGTATATGGCTACACCTTC
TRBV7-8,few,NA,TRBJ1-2,CASSLATLGVSNYGYTF,TGTGCCAGCAGCTTAGCTACTCTAGGGGTCTCTAACTATGGCTACACCTTC
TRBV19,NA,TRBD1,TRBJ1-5,CASSMGTGNQPQHF,TGTGCCAGTAGTATGGGGACAGGGAATCAGCCCCAGCATTTT
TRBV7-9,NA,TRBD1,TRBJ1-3,CASSPDRGFSTIYF,TGTGCCAGCAGCCCGGACAGGGGGTTTAGCACCATATATTTT
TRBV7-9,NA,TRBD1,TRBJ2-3,CASSLAEQGAGRTQYF,TGCGCCAGCAGCTTGGCCGAACAGGGGGCCGGACGGACGCAGTATTTT
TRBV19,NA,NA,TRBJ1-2,CASRIGGGYGYTF,TGTGCCAGTAGAATTGGAGGGGGCTATGGCTACACCTTC
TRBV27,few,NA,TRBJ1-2,CASRNPTNPRGGYTF,TGTGCCAGCAGAAACCCGACCAACCCCCGGGGGGGCTACACCTTC
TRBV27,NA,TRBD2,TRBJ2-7,CASSLHSASGRSSSYEQYF,TGTGCCAGCAGTTTACATAGCGCTAGCGGGAGGTCTAGCTCCTACGAGCAGTACTTC
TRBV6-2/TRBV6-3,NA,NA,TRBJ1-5,CASSNPNQPQHF,TGTGCCAGCAGTAATCCTAATCAGCCCCAGCATTTT
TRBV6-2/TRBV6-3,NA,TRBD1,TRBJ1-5,CASSYGTGANQPQHF,TGTGCCAGCAGTTACGGGACAGGGGCCAATCAGCCCCAGCATTTT
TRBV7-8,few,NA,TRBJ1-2,CASSPRVGRHYGYTF,TGTGCCAGCAGCCCCCGGGTAGGGCGTCACTATGGCTACACCTTC
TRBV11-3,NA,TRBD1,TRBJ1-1,CASSPRTGTTEAFF,TGTGCCAGCAGCCCGCGGACAGGGACCACTGAAGCTTTCTTT
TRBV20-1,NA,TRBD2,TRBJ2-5,CSASLLAGEETQYF,TGCAGTGCTAGCCTACTAGCGGGGGAGGAGACCCAGTACTTC
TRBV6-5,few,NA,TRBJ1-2,CASSYSNRLLDSNYGYTF,TGTGCCAGCAGTTACTCGAATCGGCTTCTGGACTCCAACTATGGCTACACCTTC